The clone carrying this T cell receptor beta chain was detected only once. No antigen is known for it. Germline and genes here are mouse. The read gets to within 1 residue of the CDR3 end, and the germline J gene fills in the rest. Some clones are missing from TCRdb's copy, which holds only in-frame ones; the method was immunoSEQ multiplex PCR. Found here are tens of thousands of clones, roughly two thirds of them singletons; the top ten hold more than 0.65%. This sample is part of a study of tissue T cells after allogeneic stem cell transplantation. Overall study findings and caveats: Blood and spleen captured only part of the tissue TCR repertoire. Shared clones across patients were few; motif clustering revealed tissue-specific shared signatures. Limitations included a small, clinically heterogeneous cohort and limited sampling depth. The study did not identify alloreactive or antigen-specific tissue TCRs, and some clones might be persisting host cells.

The CDR3 has 16 amino acids. Germline V gene data show CDR1 as NNHNN and CDR2 as SYGAGS (reference sequence). The ends were cut back, 0 bases at V and 0 bases at J, with 12 bases in the middle. The chain employs TRBV13-2 and TRBJ1-2; D is perhaps TRBD1 (6 bases). The sequenced material came from spleen. The TCR sequence derives from a female BALB/c mouse in good health. The strain's MHC: H2-d. CDR3 bases read: TGTGCCAGCGGTGATGCCAGGGACAATGCAAACTCCGACTACACC. Protein: CASGDARDNANSDYT. The complete CDR3 sequence is CASGDARDNANSDYTF.